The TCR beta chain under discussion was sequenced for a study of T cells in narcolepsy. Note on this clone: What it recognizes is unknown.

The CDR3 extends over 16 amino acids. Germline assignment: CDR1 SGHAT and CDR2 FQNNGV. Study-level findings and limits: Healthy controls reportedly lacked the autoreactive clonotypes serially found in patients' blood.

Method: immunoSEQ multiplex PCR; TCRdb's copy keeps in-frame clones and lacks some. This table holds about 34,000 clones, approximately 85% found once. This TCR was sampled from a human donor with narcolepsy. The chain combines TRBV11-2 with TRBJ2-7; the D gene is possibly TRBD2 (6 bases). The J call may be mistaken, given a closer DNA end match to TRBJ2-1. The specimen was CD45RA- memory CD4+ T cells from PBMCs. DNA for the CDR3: TGTGCCAGCAGCTTAGTGCGAGCGGGTGGGGAGAGTGAGCAGTTCTTC. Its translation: CASSLVRAGGESEQFF.